Below, 4 T cell receptor beta chains from the same sample are listed, as sequenced in a study of metastatic and nonmetastatic thyroid tumors. Prior to thyroid surgery, none of the patients had received any treatment. MiXCR reprocessed the PCR reads for TCRdb. Seen here are about 7,100 clones, about a third observed once, and the top ten hold around 33%. The specimen sequenced was adjacent normal tissue. These receptors were collected from a female donor with papillary thyroid cancer or a benign thyroid nodule (not recorded which). Some clones in this sample may be carry-over from other donors' samples.

The chain links TRBV6-5 to TRBJ1-2; the D gene is possibly TRBD1 (6 bases). V dropped 2 bases and J dropped 7 bases, with 14 bases sitting between them. From germline, CDR1 is MNHEY and CDR2 SVGAGI. This CDR3 comprises 14 residues. CDR3 bases: TGTGCCAGCAGTTACGCCTACAGGGCCGGTGGCTACACCTTC. Translation: CASSYAYRAGGYTF.

The V call is TRBV18, the J call TRBJ2-1; 8 bases are shared with TRBD2. Looked up from germline, CDR1 is KGHSH and CDR2 is LQKENI. J lost 8 bases, V lost 3 bases, and 6 bases had no gene match. This CDR3 spans 14 amino acids. CDR3 region: CASSPGTRNDEQFF. The CDR3 DNA is TGTGCCAGCTCACCGGGGACTAGAAACGATGAGCAGTTCTTC.

There are a few counts of this clone. V and J are TRBV2 and TRBJ2-5; 13 nucleotides agree with TRBD2. The germline V gene has CDR1 SNHLY and CDR2 FYNNEI. The CDR3 covers 16 residues. J gave up 6 bases and V 4 bases, and 8 bases lay outside the gene matches. The CDR3 DNA reads as TGTGCCAGCAGTGCGGGGGTGACTAGCGGGGGGCAGACCCAGTACTTC. Translated: CASSAGVTSGGQTQYF.

By sample share, this clone is medium-sized (0.01 to 0.1%). This rearrangement joins TRBV7-2 to TRBJ1-4; D is ambiguous. The V end lost 3 bases, the J end lost 3 bases, and 8 bases lay between the germline ends. The CDR3 sequence is 14 residues long. Germline CDR1 and CDR2: SGHTA and FQGNSA. The CDR3 region is CASSFTGPNEKLFF. CDR3 nucleotides: TGTGCCAGCAGCTTCACTGGGCCTAATGAAAAACTGTTTTTT.